This record concerns one T cell receptor (beta chain) sequence. J was trimmed by 0 bases and V by 8 bases; bases with no gene match: 4. The germline V gene encodes CDR1 SNHLY and CDR2 FYNNEI. The CDR3 contains 13 residues. Everyone who took part was roughly 18 to 89 years old, and they came from about 23 US areas. Cohort assignment relied on participant-reported clinical history. This sample was taken from a study of blood T cell repertoires in COVID-19. Repertoires were generated with immunoSEQ multiplex PCR, while TCRdb's copy carries only in-frame clones and drops some. The sample carries around 200,000 clones, 75% to 90% recorded once.

Specimen: PBMCs or T cells enriched from blood (not recorded which). This chain uses TRBV2 with TRBJ2-7; 7 bases align to TRBD1. The clonotype comes from a woman aged 40 to 55 with acute COVID-19. The CDR3: CASEGAGSYEQYF. The CDR3 DNA reads as TGTGCCAGCGAGGGGGCGGGCTCCTACGAGCAGTACTTC. Looking up the rest from reference TRBV2 and TRBJ2-7 gives the full variable domain: EPEVTQTPSHQVTQMGQEVILRCVPISNHLYFYWYRQILGQKVEFLVSFYNNEISEKSEIFDDQFSVERPDGSNFTLKIRSTKLEDSAMYFCASEGAGSYEQYFGPGTRLTVT.